Each of the 26 T cell receptor beta chains below was sequenced from the same sample in a study of metastatic and nonmetastatic thyroid tumors. Using MiXCR, TCRdb reanalyzed the PCR reads. This table has tens of thousands of clones, about 15% appearing once. Among the patients, none had received any treatment before thyroid surgery. The specimen sequenced was blood. These receptors originate from a male donor with papillary thyroid cancer or a benign thyroid nodule (not recorded which). Some clones in this sample may be carry-over from other donors' samples.

This clone occurred many times. The chain couples TRBV5-1 to TRBJ2-1, with 10 bases that match TRBD2. V gave up 0 bases and J gave up 4 bases; unmatched junction bases: 1. From germline, CDR1 is SGHRS and CDR2 YFSETQ. The CDR3 sequence is 15 residues long. CDR3 DNA sequence: TGCGCCAGCAGCTTGGGTAGCGGGGGGTACAATGAGCAGTTCTTC. Translated: CASSLGSGGYNEQFF.

This clone was seen ten or more times. The V call is TRBV25-1, the J call TRBJ2-3, with TRBD2 identical over 12 bases. CDR1 is MGHDK, CDR2 SYGVNS, per germline. This CDR3 spans 15 amino acids. V dropped 6 bases and J dropped 6; count of bases not matched to a gene: 7. The CDR3 DNA sequence: TGTGCCAGCAGCTTGACTAGCGGGAGCGGGGATACGCAGTATTTT. Translating it yields CASSLTSGSGDTQYF.

This clone was recorded a few times. V usage is TRBV28 and J usage is TRBJ1-2, with a weak D call TRBD1 (6 bases). Trimming removed 5 bases at V and 5 bases at J, with 15 bases between. CDR1 and CDR2 (germline): MDHEN, SYDVKM. This CDR3 has 14 amino acids. CDR3 in amino acids: CASSLQGLTYGYTF. The CDR3 DNA is TGTGCCAGCAGTCTACAGGGACTGACATATGGCTACACCTTC.

This clone was counted many times. The chain couples TRBV29-1 to TRBJ1-2; TRBD1 agrees at 7 bases. CDR1 and CDR2 (germline): SQVTM, ANQGSEA. This CDR3 has 12 residues. The trim removed 6 bases at V and 4 bases at J, leaving 5 bases unmatched. The CDR3 coding sequence is TGCAGCGTAAGACAGGGCGGCTATGGCTACACCTTC. Amino acid sequence: CSVRQGGYGYTF.

This clone was observed many times. The chain combines TRBV6-1 with TRBJ1-4, with unresolved D. Germline-derived CDR1 and CDR2 are MNHNS and SASEGT. This CDR3 region has 15 residues. The V end lost 5 bases, the J end lost 0 bases, and 10 bases lay between the germline ends. The CDR3 sequence is CASSRQPATNEKLFF. CDR3 in DNA: TGTGCCAGCAGTCGGCAGCCTGCAACTAATGAAAAACTGTTTTTT.

This clone showed up many times. The V call is TRBV28, the J call TRBJ2-3, with D perhaps assigned TRBD1 or TRBD2 (6 bases each). The length of the CDR3 is 15 residues. Germline-derived CDR1 and CDR2 are MDHEN and SYDVKM. Trimming shortened V by 7 bases and J by 5 bases, and 19 bases separated the two germline ends. This chain's CDR3 is CASTPTGGGRDTQYF. As DNA, the CDR3 is TGTGCCAGCACCCCCACTGGAGGGGGGAGAGATACGCAGTATTTT.

This clone appeared a single time. The chain combines TRBV11-3 with TRBJ2-5; no definite D call. CDR1 SGHNT and CDR2 YENEEA come from the germline V gene. The length of the CDR3 is 13 residues. The V end lost 2 bases, the J end lost 3 bases, and 7 bases lay between the germline ends. This CDR3 reads CASSLIGEETQYF. As DNA, the CDR3 is TGTGCCAGCAGCTTAATTGGGGAAGAGACCCAGTACTTC.

This clone showed up many times. The chain couples TRBV20-1 to TRBJ2-2; 10 nucleotides agree with TRBD2. CDR1 and CDR2 from the germline V gene are DFQATT and SNEGSKA (reference sequence). V dropped 6 bases and J dropped 1; count of bases not matched to a gene: 8. The CDR3 covers 16 residues. The CDR3 coding sequence is TGCAGTGCAATCCGGACTAGCGGAGGGAACACCGGGGAGCTGTTTTTT. Translated: CSAIRTSGGNTGELFF.

This chain links TRBV27 with TRBJ1-1, with D unclear. This CDR3 is 14 amino acids long. Germline V lookup: CDR1 MNHEY, CDR2 SMNVEV (reference sequence). The germline V and J ends were trimmed by 3 bases and 1 base, with 9 bases remaining between them. The CDR3 loop reads CASSLYGPNTEAFF. CDR3 sequence (DNA): TGTGCCAGCAGTTTGTACGGCCCGAACACTGAAGCTTTCTTT.

The rearrangement links TRBV7-6 to TRBJ2-7; D is undetermined. Trimming pared 5 bases from V and 1 base from J, leaving 18 bases between. This CDR3 is 16 amino acids long. CDR1 SGHVS and CDR2 FNYEAQ come from the germline V gene. The CDR3 bases are TGTGCCAGCAGCCCTCAGGCATGGCCCTTTTCCTACGAGCAGTACTTC. This sequence encodes CASSPQAWPFSYEQYF.

Details on this clone: With a much larger clone just one base away, this may be a read error. V is TRBV3-1 and J is TRBJ1-6; D is undetermined. Germline lookup yields CDR1 LGHDT and CDR2 YNNKEL (reference sequence). This CDR3 is 13 amino acids long. The CDR3 DNA sequence: TGTGCCAGCAGCCAATACTTGTATTCACCCCTCCATTTT. Protein product: CASSQYLYSPLHF. The variable domain in full, with the rest retrieved from reference TRBV3-1 and TRBJ1-6, is DTAVSQTPKYLVTQMGNDKSIKCEQNLGHDTMYWYKQDSKKFLKIMFSYNNKELIINETVPNRFSPKSPDKAHLNLHINSLELGDSAVYFCASSQYLYSPLHFGNGTRLTVT.

The chain has TRBV2 and TRBJ1-4, with unresolved D. Trimming removed 7 bases at V and 3 bases at J, with 9 bases between. The germline V gene encodes CDR1 SNHLY and CDR2 FYNNEI. This CDR3 comprises 13 residues. CDR3 in amino acids: CASIYAANEKLFF. CDR3 DNA sequence: TGTGCCAGCATTTACGCGGCTAATGAAAAACTGTTTTTT.

This clone was seen only a few times. V usage is TRBV27 and J usage is TRBJ2-1; D not resolved. V was clipped by 0 bases and J by 7 bases, with 10 bases between them. CDR1 MNHEY and CDR2 SMNVEV come from the germline V gene (reference sequence). CDR3 length: 14 residues. CDR3 loop: CASSLSVTRNEQFF. Written as DNA, the CDR3 is TGTGCCAGCAGTTTATCGGTGACAAGGAATGAGCAGTTCTTC.

In regard to this clone: A much larger clone lies one base from this, so it may be a read error. J is TRBJ2-7 and V is TRBV4-1; 10 bases align to TRBD2. The CDR3 is 18 amino acids. Germline V lookup: CDR1 MGHRA, CDR2 YSYEKL. The CDR3 spells CASSQEGETSGDDYEQCF. The DNA for the CDR3 is TGCGCCAGCAGCCAAGAAGGGGAAACTAGCGGGGACGACTACGAGCAGTGCTTC.

The table lists this clone with a count of one. This sequence joins TRBV5-4 and TRBJ2-1; 11 nucleotides match TRBD2. CDR3 length: 15 amino acids. Trimming cost V 2 bases and J 5 bases; bases outside gene matches: 3. Germline values: CDR1 SGHNT, CDR2 YYREEE (reference sequence). The chain's CDR3 is CASSLLAGANNEQFF. As DNA, the CDR3 is TGTGCCAGCAGCTTACTAGCGGGGGCAAACAATGAGCAGTTCTTC.

As concerns this clone: Germline is not matched at one junction end, which may reflect a read error. This chain connects TRBV7-2 to TRBJ2-5, with 8 bases that match TRBD1. The CDR3 has 13 residues. Per germline, CDR1 SGHTA and CDR2 FQGNSA. The CDR3 bases are TGTGCCAACAGCCTACAGGGGGTAGAGACACAGTACTTC. It specifies CANSLQGVETQYF.

This clone was counted only a few times. J is TRBJ1-2 and V is TRBV2; no reliable D call. V lost 8 bases and J 2 bases, leaving 15 bases between the germline ends. From germline, CDR1 is SNHLY and CDR2 FYNNEI. The CDR3 has 14 amino acids. The chain's CDR3 is CASVFDTINYGYTF. The CDR3 DNA is TGTGCCAGCGTCTTTGATACGATCAACTATGGCTACACCTTC.

Ten or more counts support this clone. A much larger clone sits a single nucleotide away, making a read error possible. Other DNA variants within this sample encode the same CDR3. V usage is TRBV24-1 and J usage is TRBJ2-3; D might be TRBD1 or TRBD2, each matching 7 bases. This CDR3 is 14 amino acids long. Looked up from germline, CDR1 is KGHDR and CDR2 is SFDVKD. The CDR3 bases are TGTGCCACCAGTGTCGTGGGGGGGACAGATACGCAATATTTT. Protein product: CATSVVGGTDTQYF.

This clone was counted only a few times. The rearrangement uses TRBV6-5 and TRBJ1-6, with a weak D call TRBD1 (5 bases). The CDR3 has 16 amino acids. The germline V gene has CDR1 MNHEY and CDR2 SVGAGI. Trimming took 0 bases from V and 7 from J, leaving 13 bases between them. The CDR3 DNA reads TGTGCCAGCAGTTACTCGATAGACAGATACAATTCACCCCTCCACTTT. Encoded protein: CASSYSIDRYNSPLHF.

In this sample, this clone turned up many times. This chain uses TRBV11-2 with TRBJ2-2; D might be TRBD1 (5 bases). V shed 1 base and J shed 3 bases, with 15 bases lying between them. The germline V gene encodes CDR1 SGHAT and CDR2 FQNNGV. The CDR3 extends over 17 amino acids. The CDR3: CASSLGSGYRHTGELFF. CDR3 in DNA: TGTGCCAGCAGCTTAGGATCAGGGTATAGGCACACCGGGGAGCTGTTTTTT.

This clone was recorded at least ten times. The chain carries TRBV7-9 and TRBJ1-3; D not certain. Germline V gene lookup returns CDR1 SEHNR and CDR2 FQNEAQ (reference sequence). This CDR3 spans 12 amino acids. V was shortened by 6 bases and J by 2 bases, with 5 bases between the two germline ends. As DNA, the CDR3 is TGTGCCAGCAGTGGGGCTGGAAACACCATATATTTT. It codes for CASSGAGNTIYF.

This clone was recorded many times. The V gene is TRBV11-3, the J gene TRBJ2-5; D unresolved. The CDR3 spans 11 residues. Germline V lookup: CDR1 SGHNT, CDR2 YENEEA. Trimming left V 1 base short and J 5 bases short, with 2 bases between. This CDR3 is CASSLGETQYF. The CDR3, as DNA: TGTGCCAGCAGCTTAGGGGAGACCCAGTACTTC.

About this clone: A clone one base away is much larger, so this may be a read error. The sample carries other DNA sequences with the same CDR3. V and J are TRBV12-3 or TRBV12-4 and TRBJ2-1; D possibly corresponds to TRBD2 (5 bases). CDR3 length equals 13 residues. This chain's CDR3 is CASSFAGYNEQSF. The CDR3 DNA is TGTGCCAGCAGTTTTGCGGGTTACAATGAGCAGTCCTTC.

At least ten counts were recorded for this clone. The chain joins TRBV27 to TRBJ2-4, with 7 bases identical to TRBD2. CDR3 size: 15 residues. The germline gives CDR1 MNHEY, CDR2 SMNVEV (reference sequence). Losses at the gene ends were 2 bases for V and 9 bases for J; bases not matched to a gene: 10. In nucleotides, the CDR3 is TGTGCCAGCAGTTTAACCGTAGGGCCGGGGGGCATTCAGTACTTC. Translation: CASSLTVGPGGIQYF.

The rearrangement uses TRBV12-3 or TRBV12-4 and TRBJ1-1, with 7 bases fitting TRBD1. The CDR3 covers 17 residues. J gave up 0 bases and V 6 bases, and 13 bases lay outside the gene matches. CDR3 nucleotides: TGTGCCAGCAGCTTCTCGCCTACCGGGACAGTGAACACTGAAGCTTTCTTT. This gives the protein CASSFSPTGTVNTEAFF.

Ten or more counts support this clone. The same CDR3 arises from other DNA sequences in this sample as well. This chain's CDR3 is CASSETGRETQYF. CDR3 DNA sequence: TGTGCCAGCAGTGAAACCGGCCGAGAGACCCAGTACTTC. The gene calls are TRBV6-1 and TRBJ2-5; D remains unclear. This CDR3 is 13 amino acids long. Trimming pared 2 bases from V and 4 bases from J, leaving 8 bases between. CDR1 MNHNS and CDR2 SASEGT come from the germline V gene.